The following is a T cell receptor beta chain sequence with its context. The CDR3 length is 12 residues. Trimming stripped 5 bases from V and 10 bases from J, with 15 bases between. Germline V CDR1 and CDR2: SGHVS, FQNEAQ. The sample originates from a study of tumor-infiltrating lymphocytes in primary liver carcinoma. About the study: Tumors were stage T1-T3 N0M0, roughly 4 to 10 cm across.

Co-extraction of RNA and DNA was performed on about 20-33 mg of unsorted bulk tissue. The patients had histopathologically diagnosed primary liver carcinoma, and their disease was treated by surgical resection. A constant-region primer primed TCR beta cDNA synthesis from about 530 ng of total RNA. Amplification in three nested multiplex PCR rounds with slightly modified ARM-PCR gave rise to TCR beta libraries. It was with TRBV1-TRBV30 forward primers and a C-beta reverse primer that the first two PCR rounds were run, at around 9 cycles each. TCRdb reprocessed the multiplex PCR reads via MiXCR and lists one record per CDR3 protein. The table includes fewer than 85,000 distinct CDR3 sequences, 65% to 75% detected once.

The clonotype originates from a man in his forties or fifties with primary liver carcinoma and hepatitis B virus infection. The material sequenced was tumor-adjacent normal liver tissue. V gene TRBV7-8 combines with J gene TRBJ2-7; D possibly matches TRBD1 or TRBD2 (6 bases each). The CDR3 coding sequence is TGTGCCAGCAGCAAAGGAGGGACATTCCAGTACTTC. Translating it yields CASSKGGTFQYF.